This TCR beta chain appears in the sequencing data of a study of regulatory T cells in long-lasting Graves disease. The length of the CDR3 is 15 residues. Germline CDR1 and CDR2: SGHTA and FQGNSA. Trimming took off 4 bases at V and 0 bases at J, with 10 bases between the two ends. Investigators prepared the TCR beta libraries by applying iRepertoire HTBI primers and Arm-PCR of CDR3 regions. TCRdb independently ran MiXCR on the multiplex PCR reads; one entry per CDR3 protein. Altogether some 250,000 distinct CDR3 sequences are present, around a sixth being singletons, with the ten largest covering less than 15%. About this clonotype itself: Given a far larger clone just one base away, this is likely a sequencing read error.

Time point defined: newly diagnosed GD, antithyroid drugs for less than 3 months. Extracted RNA from PBMCs served as the source of the TCR library. A further study also used this sample, focusing on T cells in Graves' hyperthyroidism and ophthalmopathy. As that report states: A median about 6.5 months before onset, the model predicted ophthalmopathy.

The chain carries TRBV7-2 and TRBJ1-3; D is ambiguous. The source of this sequence is a woman aged 30 to 39 with Graves disease. The source was peripheral blood mononuclear cells (PBMCs), collected at new diagnosis, from a patient treated with antithyroid drugs. CDR3 nucleotides: TGTGCCAGCAGCTCGCCGGGAAACTCTGGAAACACCATATATTTT. Protein: CASSSPGNSGNTIYF.